The entry below describes one TCR beta chain. Enrollment of patients from Seattle took place during active infection, with longitudinal follow-up. Original processing methods: Estimated nucleated cell counts came from reference gene primer amplification. Profiled with immunoSEQ multiplex PCR; TCRdb holds only in-frame clones, not every one. V and J calls plus clone size are reproduced from that table; the DNA served to infer D and trimming. The sample records 150,000 to 200,000 clones, approximately 85% being singletons. This specimen belongs to a study of blood T cell repertoires in COVID-19. As for the study in general: T cells, B-cell-depleted T cells, or PBMCs supplied cDNA or gDNA.

With 0 bases removed from V and 5 bases from J, the gap between germline ends came to 8 bases. This CDR3 has 13 residues. The germline CDR1 and CDR2 sequences are SGHNT and YYREEE (reference sequence). The sample was peripheral blood. The receptor's source is a woman aged 60-75 years with COVID-19, enrolled during active disease. The rearrangement links TRBV5-4 to TRBJ2-5, with D maybe TRBD1 (6 bases). CDR3 in DNA: TGTGCCAGCAGCTTGGGGGGGCGGGAGACCCAGTACTTC. This codes for CASSLGGRETQYF.